These T cell receptor beta chains were read from a single sample in a study of cytomegalovirus exposure and HLA in healthy donors. Sequenced by immunoSEQ multiplex PCR; TCRdb stores in-frame clones only, minus some. Among about 120,000 clones listed, roughly 72% were seen once. Specimen: PBMCs. Receptor source: a man in his forties or fifties in good health and CMV-seropositive. CDR3s include the opening cysteine and the closing phenylalanine or tryptophan.

15,TRBJ2-3,TRBV11-3,CASSTGAGMADTQYF
16,TRBJ2-1,TRBV9,CASSAELRQSYNEQFF
15,TRBJ2-7,TRBV11-1,CASSLGGTGSYEQYF
14,TRBJ2-5,TRBV18,CASSRELAGETQYF
14,TRBJ2-5,TRBV2,CASSETGIGETQYF
15,TRBJ2-5,TRBV15,CATSSQGAPGETQYF
14,TRBJ1-5,TRBV6-6,CASSYSGGFQPQHF
15,TRBJ2-1,TRBV21-1,CATDLAGGALNEQFF
12,TRBJ1-1,TRBV4-3,CASSQEGAEAFF
16,TRBJ2-3,TRBV11-3,CASSWGGQLSTDTQYF
19,TRBJ2-5,TRBV27,CASSLRIPTSGSTQETQYF
12,TRBJ2-7,TRBV11-3,CATRDRCYEQYF
19,TRBJ2-7,TRBV6-4,CASTGFWRQGTSGGYEQYF
15,TRBJ2-3,TRBV9,CASSPSGRGTDTQYF
13,TRBJ1-2,TRBV5-1,CASRFRDRSLYTF
13,TRBJ1-1,TRBV7-2,CASSLPGATEAFF
15,TRBJ1-2,TRBV27,CASSLFPDRGNGYTF
16,TRBJ2-7,TRBV13,CASSLGVAGGDHEQYF
14,TRBJ2-7,TRBV5-4,CASSPVAHAGEQYF
18,TRBJ1-2,TRBV5-4,CASSLARDRGREGYGYTF
15,TRBJ2-7,TRBV9,CASSAIDLTGTEQYF
15,NA,TRBV6-5,CASRPGLDPTYEQYF
16,TRBJ1-2,TRBV4-1,CASSSAGTGLHYGYTF
17,TRBJ2-3,TRBV9,CASSGILRGASTDTQYF
14,TRBJ2-7,TRBV5-6,CASSATGFFYEQYF
15,TRBJ1-1,TRBV19,CASSSTGAANTEAFF
13,TRBJ2-3,TRBV19,CASSKAEVDTQYF
13,TRBJ1-1,TRBV5-6,CASSLVQVTEAFF
15,TRBJ1-4,TRBV5-1,CASSPLQGNNEKLFF
15,TRBJ2-3,TRBV7-9,CASSLAASGTDTQYF
14,TRBJ2-2,TRBV7-9,CASSPDRGTGELFF
13,TRBJ1-2,TRBV29-1,CSVWTGGNYGYTF
14,TRBJ2-5,TRBV10-1,CASRDRGLQETQYF
17,TRBJ2-7,TRBV12-5,CASGLKPPGQGAYEQYF
16,TRBJ2-4,TRBV9,CGPDSGRDDAKNIQYF
16,TRBJ2-3,TRBV14,CASSRITSGRRDTQYF
13,TRBJ2-1,TRBV9,CASRSGGVGEQFF
15,TRBJ2-3,TRBV7-6,CASSLALAGTDTQYF
16,TRBJ2-2,TRBV14,CASSRGLAPNTGELFF
15,TRBJ1-1,TRBV30,CAWSRTGNMNTEAFF
17,TRBJ1-5,TRBV6-4,CASSDSTEHHSNQPQHF
15,TRBJ1-4,TRBV7-9,CASSPKEKANEKLFF
12,TRBJ2-5,TRBV6-5,CASSQLGGEQYF
11,TRBJ1-1,TRBV2,CASTGNTEAFF
15,TRBJ1-1,TRBV5-1,CASSPLAEGNTEAFF
15,TRBJ2-7,TRBV4-3,CASSQDRTGPYEQYF
14,TRBJ1-1,TRBV6-5,CASSYRGLGTEAFF
15,TRBJ2-1,TRBV5-4,CASSLFSGLAGGLFF
13,TRBJ2-5,TRBV14,CASSQPGAETQYF
13,TRBJ1-1,TRBV9,CASSVVADTEAFF
15,TRBJ1-2,TRBV5-6,CASSSRSGQHYGYTF
12,NA,TRBV29-1,CSVARGGDEQYF
14,TRBJ2-7,TRBV6-5,CASSYPQDRGEQYF
14,TRBJ1-2,TRBV5-1,CASSSDGQPYGYTF
17,TRBJ1-5,TRBV6-1,CASSERGGAVSNQPQHF
17,TRBJ1-3,TRBV5-1,CASSQVPTGDTGNTIYF
15,TRBJ2-7,TRBV6-1,CASSQHRDRDYEQYF
14,TRBJ1-3,TRBV30,CAWNTGSEAGTIYF